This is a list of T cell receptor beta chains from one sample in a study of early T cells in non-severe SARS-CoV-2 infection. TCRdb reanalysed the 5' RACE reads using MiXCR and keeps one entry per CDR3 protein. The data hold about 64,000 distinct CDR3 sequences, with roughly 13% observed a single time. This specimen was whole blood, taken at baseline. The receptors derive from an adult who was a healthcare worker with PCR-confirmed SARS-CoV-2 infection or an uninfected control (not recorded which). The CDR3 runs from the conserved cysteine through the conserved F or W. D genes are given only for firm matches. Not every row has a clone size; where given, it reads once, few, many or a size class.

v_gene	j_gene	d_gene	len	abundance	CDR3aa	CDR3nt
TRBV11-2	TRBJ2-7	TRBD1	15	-	CASTPRTGLTYEQYF	TGTGCCAGCACCCCCCGGACAGGGCTTACCTACGAGCAGTACTTC
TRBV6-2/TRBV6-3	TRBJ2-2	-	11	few	CASNRDGELFF	TGTGCCAGCAACCGGGACGGGGAGCTGTTTTTT
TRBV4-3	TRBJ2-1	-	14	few	CASSQGAPYNEQFF	TGCGCCAGCAGCCAAGGGGCCCCCTACAATGAGCAGTTCTTC
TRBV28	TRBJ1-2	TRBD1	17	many	CASSLSLGQGLIYGYTF	TGTGCCAGCAGTTTAAGTCTGGGACAGGGTCTTATCTATGGCTACACCTTC
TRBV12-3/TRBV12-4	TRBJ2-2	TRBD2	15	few	CASSLTSGRPGELFF	TGTGCCAGCAGTTTGACTAGCGGGAGGCCCGGGGAGCTGTTTTTT
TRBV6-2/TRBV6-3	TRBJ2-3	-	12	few	CASQESTDTQYF	TGTGCCAGCCAGGAATCCACAGATACGCAGTATTTT
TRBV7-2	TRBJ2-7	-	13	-	CASSLFTGPQQYF	TGTGCCAGCAGCTTATTTACCGGGCCCCAGCAGTACTTC
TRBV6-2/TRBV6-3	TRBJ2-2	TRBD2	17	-	CASSYSPAGVNTGELFF	TGTGCCAGCAGTTACTCGCCAGCGGGAGTAAACACCGGGGAGCTGTTTTTT
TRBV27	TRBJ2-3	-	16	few	CASSLSGGLSTDTQYF	TGTGCCAGCAGTTTATCGGGGGGGCTCAGCACAGATACGCAGTATTTT
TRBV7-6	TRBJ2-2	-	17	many	CASSLAQSQGNTGELFF	TGTGCCAGCAGCTTAGCGCAATCCCAGGGAAACACCGGGGAGCTGTTTTTT
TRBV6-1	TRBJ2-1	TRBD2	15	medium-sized	CASSPGTSLYNEQFF	TGTGCCAGCAGTCCCGGGACTAGCCTCTACAATGAGCAGTTCTTC
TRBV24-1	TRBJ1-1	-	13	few	CATSDVIGGPAFF	TGTGCCACCAGTGATGTCATCGGGGGACCAGCTTTCTTT
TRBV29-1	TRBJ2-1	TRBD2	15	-	CSVEVLAGAYNEQFF	TGCAGCGTTGAGGTACTAGCGGGGGCCTACAATGAGCAGTTCTTC
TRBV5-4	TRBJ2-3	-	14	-	CASSSDRSSDTQYF	TGTGCCAGCAGCTCCGACAGGTCGTCAGATACGCAGTATTTT
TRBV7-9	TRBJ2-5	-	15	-	CASSLGSGKEETQYF	TGTGCCAGCAGCTTAGGATCCGGCAAAGAAGAGACCCAGTACTTC
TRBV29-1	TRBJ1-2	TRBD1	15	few	CSVLRSTGVAYGYTF	TGCAGCGTTCTACGGTCTACAGGGGTGGCCTATGGCTACACCTTC
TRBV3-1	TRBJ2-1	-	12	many	CASSPTDNEQFF	TGTGCCAGCAGCCCGACCGACAATGAGCAGTTCTTC
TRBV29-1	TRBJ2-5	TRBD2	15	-	CSVAGLAGVRETQYF	TGCAGCGTTGCGGGACTAGCGGGAGTTAGAGAGACCCAGTACTTC
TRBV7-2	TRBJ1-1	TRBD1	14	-	CASSWGQANTEAFF	TGTGCCAGCAGCTGGGGACAGGCCAACACTGAAGCTTTCTTT
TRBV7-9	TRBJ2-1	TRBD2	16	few	CASSLLASGSYNEQFF	TGTGCCAGCAGCCTCCTCGCTAGCGGCTCCTACAATGAGCAGTTCTTC
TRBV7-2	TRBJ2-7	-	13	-	CASSVGPAYEQYF	TGTGCCAGCAGCGTGGGACCGGCCTACGAGCAGTACTTC
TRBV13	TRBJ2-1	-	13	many	CASSPLGTNEQFF	TGTGCCAGCAGCCCCCTTGGTACCAATGAGCAGTTCTTC
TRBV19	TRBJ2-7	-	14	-	CASSPAGLAYEQYF	TGTGCCAGTAGTCCAGCGGGCCTAGCCTACGAGCAGTACTTC
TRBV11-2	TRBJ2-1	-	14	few	CASSSGRRSYEQFF	TGTGCCAGCAGCTCGGGACGCCGGTCGTATGAGCAGTTCTTC
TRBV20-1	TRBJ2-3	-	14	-	CSARRREGTDTQYF	TGCAGTGCTAGACGGAGGGAGGGCACAGATACGCAGTATTTT
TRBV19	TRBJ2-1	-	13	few	CASSRAPYNEQFF	TGTGCCAGTAGCAGGGCACCCTACAATGAGCAGTTCTTC
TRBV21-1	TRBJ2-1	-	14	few	CASSKGTCRNEQFF	TGTGCCAGCAGCAAAGGAACCTGCCGGAATGAGCAGTTCTTC
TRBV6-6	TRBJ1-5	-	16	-	CASSTLTADSNQPQHF	TGTGCCAGCAGCACGCTGACGGCCGATAGCAATCAGCCCCAGCATTTT
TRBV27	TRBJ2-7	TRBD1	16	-	CASSPPPGQGSYEQYF	TGTGCCAGCAGTCCACCCCCGGGACAGGGGTCCTACGAGCAGTACTTC
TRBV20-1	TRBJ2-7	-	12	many	CSASVREYEQYF	TGCAGTGCTAGTGTGAGGGAGTACGAGCAGTACTTC
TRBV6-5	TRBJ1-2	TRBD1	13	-	CASSSRGLHGYTF	TGTGCCAGCAGTTCCAGGGGGCTTCATGGCTACACCTTC
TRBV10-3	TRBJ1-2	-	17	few	CAISESGRRLLDYGYTF	TGTGCCATCAGTGAGTCGGGCAGAAGGCTATTAGACTATGGCTACACCTTC
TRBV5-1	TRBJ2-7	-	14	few	CASSRSRLSYEQYF	TGCGCCAGCAGCCGCTCCAGGCTTTCCTACGAGCAGTACTTC
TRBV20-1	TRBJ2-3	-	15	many	CSARHMYRDSDTQYF	TGCAGTGCTAGACACATGTACAGGGATTCAGATACGCAGTATTTT
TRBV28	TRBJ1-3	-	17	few	CASRPAGRENSGNTIYF	TGTGCCAGCAGACCGGCGGGACGGGAGAACTCTGGAAACACCATATATTTT
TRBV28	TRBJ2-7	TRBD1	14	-	CASSFGQGRDEQYF	TGTGCCAGCAGTTTCGGACAGGGTCGGGACGAGCAGTACTTC
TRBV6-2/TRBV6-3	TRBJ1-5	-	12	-	CASSYDGQPQHF	TGTGCCAGCAGTTATGATGGGCAGCCCCAGCATTTT
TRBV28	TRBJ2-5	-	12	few	CASSIQAVTQYF	TGTGCCAGCAGTATACAAGCGGTGACCCAGTACTTC
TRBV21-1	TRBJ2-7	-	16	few	CTPGQESSGIVHEQYF	TGTACACCGGGACAGGAGAGTAGCGGGATCGTCCACGAGCAGTACTTC
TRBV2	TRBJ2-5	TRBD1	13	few	CASRAGGTETQYF	TGTGCCAGCAGGGCAGGGGGCACGGAGACCCAGTACTTC
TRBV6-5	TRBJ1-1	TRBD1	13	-	CASSYKGTDEAFF	TGTGCCAGCAGTTACAAGGGGACAGACGAAGCTTTCTTT
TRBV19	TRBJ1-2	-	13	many	CASNMDPAGGYTF	TGTGCCAGTAACATGGACCCGGCGGGTGGCTACACCTTC
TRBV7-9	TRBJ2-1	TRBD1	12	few	CVSSSGDRVEFF	TGTGTCAGCAGCTCTGGGGACAGGGTCGAGTTCTTC
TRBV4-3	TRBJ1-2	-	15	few	CASSQDLSGANGYTF	TGCGCCAGCAGCCAAGATCTCTCAGGGGCAAATGGCTACACCTTC
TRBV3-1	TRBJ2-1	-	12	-	CASSQTLNEQFF	TGTGCCAGCAGCCAAACACTCAATGAGCAGTTCTTC
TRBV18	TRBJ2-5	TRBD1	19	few	CASSPRPLQYRGSKETQYF	TGTGCCAGCTCACCACGTCCACTGCAGTACAGGGGATCAAAGGAGACCCAGTACTTC
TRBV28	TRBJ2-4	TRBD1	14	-	CARELRDRENIQYF	TGTGCCAGGGAGCTCCGGGACAGGGAGAACATTCAGTACTTC
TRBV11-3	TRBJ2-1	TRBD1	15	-	CASSHRDRGDNEQFF	TGTGCCAGCAGCCATAGGGACAGGGGTGACAATGAGCAGTTCTTC
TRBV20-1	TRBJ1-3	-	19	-	CSARPPGRERPYSGNTIYF	TGCAGTGCTAGGCCCCCGGGACGGGAAAGACCTTACTCTGGAAACACCATATATTTT
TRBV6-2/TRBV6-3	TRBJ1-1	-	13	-	CASTFEANTEAFF	TGTGCCAGCACCTTTGAGGCGAACACTGAAGCTTTCTTT
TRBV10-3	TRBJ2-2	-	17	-	CAISDPGRGANTGELFF	TGTGCCATCAGTGACCCCGGACGTGGAGCTAACACCGGGGAGCTGTTTTTT
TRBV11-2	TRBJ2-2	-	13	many	CASSLDPAGELFF	TGTGCCAGCAGCTTAGACCCCGCCGGGGAGCTGTTTTTT